Included here is one T cell receptor (beta chain) sequence, with context. One end of the junction varies from germline; a read error may be responsible. As handled by the study authors: The authors estimated nucleated cell counts from reference gene primer amplification. Produced via immunoSEQ multiplex PCR; TCRdb's table is partial and in-frame only. D and trimming come from the DNA, and the V and J calls and clone size come from that table. The data show some 110,000 clones, about 89% seen once. The data belong to a study of blood T cell repertoires in COVID-19. For the study at large: Spain, Italy and the United States supplied samples that represented acute and convalescent COVID-19. PBMCs, B-cell-depleted T cells, or T cells were the source of the cDNA or gDNA that made up the material.

CDR1 is SGHNT and CDR2 is YENEEA in the germline V gene. The CDR3 covers 12 residues. The source of this sequence is a human donor in a cohort sampled during active COVID-19. Sequenced sample: peripheral blood. This chain joins TRBV11-3 and TRBJ1-2; tentatively, D is TRBD1 (5 bases). CDR3 amino acids: CASSFDQTGLRF. The CDR3, as DNA: TGTGCCAGCAGCTTTGATCAAACGGGACTCCGATTC.